Following are 29 T cell receptor beta chains from one sample sequenced in a study of early stage breast cancer tumors. The table came from immunoSEQ multiplex PCR; TCRdb's copy has only in-frame clones and leaves some out. The sample lists 69,000 or so clones; over 80% were seen once. Source material: blood. These receptors were collected from a person aged 40-50 years with breast cancer.

The chain employs TRBV29-1 and TRBJ1-1; a possible D gene is TRBD1 (6 bases). The CDR3 is 12 amino acids. V was shortened by 5 bases and J by 1 base, with 8 bases between the two germline ends. Germline values: CDR1 SQVTM, CDR2 ANQGSEA. CDR3 loop: CSVRQANTEAFF. DNA of the CDR3: TGCAGCGTTAGACAGGCGAACACTGAAGCTTTCTTT.

This rearrangement joins TRBV7-2 to TRBJ2-2; 8 nucleotides match TRBD2. Germline values: CDR1 SGHTA, CDR2 FQGNSA. The CDR3 has 14 amino acids. V dropped 4 bases and J dropped 5; count of bases not matched to a gene: 3. CDR3 in amino acids: CASSSGTRTGELFF. The CDR3 DNA is TGTGCCAGCAGCTCCGGGACTAGAACCGGGGAGCTGTTTTTT.

The sample holds one count of this clone. The gene calls are TRBV28 and TRBJ2-6, with unresolved D. The CDR3 covers 13 residues. Trimming cost V 3 bases and J 3 bases, with 3 bases left between them. Germline-derived CDR1 and CDR2 are MDHEN and SYDVKM. CDR3 sequence: CASSFFGANVLTF. Written as DNA, the CDR3 is TGTGCCAGCAGTTTTTTTGGGGCCAACGTCCTGACTTTC.

The gene calls are TRBV5-6 and TRBJ1-5; D is uncertain. V was shortened by 3 bases and J by 1 base, with 5 bases between the two germline ends. CDR3 size: 13 residues. Germline V lookup: CDR1 SGHDT, CDR2 YYEEEE. The CDR3 spells CASSSSSNQPQHF. The CDR3 nucleotides read TGTGCCAGCAGCTCCAGCAGCAATCAGCCCCAGCATTTT.

This clone was seen a single time. The V gene is TRBV7-8, the J gene TRBJ2-7; the match to TRBD2 covers 8 bases. CDR1 is SGHVS and CDR2 is FQNEAQ in the germline V gene. V shed 3 bases, J shed 1 base, and the junction held 14 bases outside the gene matches. The CDR3 is made up of 18 amino acids. CDR3 DNA: TGTGCCAGCAGCTTCCTTTTCGGGGCCAGCGGGAGTTCCTACGAGCAGTACTTC. Residues: CASSFLFGASGSSYEQYF.

The V call is TRBV28, the J call TRBJ1-2; 9 bases match TRBD1. J gave up 0 bases and V 0 bases, and 5 bases lay outside the gene matches. This CDR3 contains 17 residues. CDR1 is MDHEN, CDR2 SYDVKM, per germline. CDR3 residues: CASSLWKTGGPNYGYTF. The CDR3 region has the DNA TGTGCCAGCAGTTTATGGAAAACAGGGGGCCCTAACTATGGCTACACCTTC.

V usage is TRBV25-1 and J usage is TRBJ2-5; tentative D call: TRBD2 (5 bases). CDR3 length: 13 residues. Germline V gives CDR1 MGHDK, CDR2 SYGVNS. V dropped 8 bases and J dropped 1 base, with 11 bases sitting between them. CDR3 in DNA: TGTGCCAGCGCCCGGGGAGTCCAAGAGACCCAGTACTTC. Its protein is CASARGVQETQYF.

This chain joins TRBV28 and TRBJ1-1, with 8 bases aligning to TRBD1. Germline V CDR1 and CDR2: MDHEN, SYDVKM. CDR3 length: 14 residues. J lost 4 bases, V lost 6 bases, and 7 bases had no gene match. CDR3 bases: TGTGCCAGCAGCCTTCCACAGGGGGGCACTGAAGCTTTCTTT. Encoded protein: CASSLPQGGTEAFF.

J is TRBJ2-5 and V is TRBV28; perhaps TRBD1 as D (6 bases). V gave up 5 bases and J gave up 1 base, with 8 bases separating them. The CDR3 is 13 amino acids. From germline, CDR1 is MDHEN and CDR2 SYDVKM. DNA of the CDR3: TGTGCCAGCAGTGCCAGGGGCCAAGAGACCCAGTACTTC. It specifies CASSARGQETQYF.

This chain joins TRBV10-3 and TRBJ2-7; D might be TRBD2 (5 bases). The V and J ends lost 4 bases and 6 bases respectively, with 10 bases between them. The V gene's germline CDR1 is ENHRY and CDR2 SYGVKD. This CDR3 is built from 12 residues. CDR3 amino acids: CAISVRGREQYF. For the CDR3, the DNA is TGTGCCATCAGTGTTCGGGGTCGCGAGCAGTACTTC.

The chain links TRBV5-5 to TRBJ1-2; 8 bases are shared with TRBD1. The CDR3 covers 14 residues. V gave up 6 bases and J gave up 1 base; unmatched junction bases: 5. Germline V gives CDR1 SGHKS, CDR2 YYEKEE (reference sequence). The CDR3 reads CASIAGQGNYGYTF. Written as DNA, the CDR3 is TGTGCCAGCATTGCCGGACAGGGTAACTATGGCTACACCTTC.

The chain combines TRBV5-6 with TRBJ2-5; 9 bases map to TRBD2. V trimming: 0 bases; J trimming: 5 bases; junction bases outside the gene matches: 5. Germline CDR1 SGHDT, CDR2 YYEEEE. The length of the CDR3 is 15 residues. CDR3 amino acids: CASSLVAGVGETQYF. Here the CDR3 DNA reads TGTGCCAGCAGCTTGGTAGCGGGAGTTGGGGAGACCCAGTACTTC.

The rearrangement links TRBV5-1 to TRBJ2-3; D not resolved. This CDR3 has 14 residues. Germline V CDR1 and CDR2: SGHRS, YFSETQ. V lost 2 bases to trimming and J lost 1 base, with 8 bases between them. CDR3 residues: CASSLRLGTDTQYF. The CDR3 nucleotides are TGCGCCAGCAGCTTACGACTGGGCACAGATACGCAGTATTTT.

This clone has at least ten counts. Other DNA sequences in this specimen translate into the identical CDR3. J is TRBJ2-7 and V is TRBV6-1; 10 positions agree with TRBD2. The junction had 1 base not matched to a gene; V was cut back by 1 base and J by 1 base. CDR1 MNHNS and CDR2 SASEGT come from the germline V gene. This CDR3 spans 15 amino acids. CDR3 amino acids: CASSEGTSGSYEQYF. The DNA for the CDR3 is TGTGCCAGCAGTGAAGGGACTAGCGGTTCCTACGAGCAGTACTTC.

Only a few counts were recorded for this clone. The chain uses TRBV2 and TRBJ1-2; 10 bases match TRBD1. V was clipped by 8 bases and J by 7 bases; unmatched bases: 10. In germline, CDR1 is SNHLY, CDR2 FYNNEI. The CDR3 sequence is 14 residues long. CDR3 sequence reads: CASLPDRGGTGYTF. Written as DNA, the CDR3 is TGTGCCAGCCTCCCGGACAGGGGGGGTACTGGCTACACCTTC.

The chain joins TRBV7-2 to TRBJ2-7; a possible D gene is TRBD1 (6 bases). V was cut by 3 bases and J by 0 bases, with 12 bases left in between. The CDR3 has 15 residues. Germline V lookup: CDR1 SGHTA, CDR2 FQGNSA. For the CDR3, the DNA is TGTGCCAGCAGCTTTAAGGGGGTGAGCTCCTACGAGCAGTACTTC. Its translation is CASSFKGVSSYEQYF.

This chain joins TRBV28 and TRBJ1-1, with D hard to call. V was clipped by 3 bases and J by 5 bases, with 10 bases between them. The CDR3 has 13 residues. Germline CDR1 MDHEN, CDR2 SYDVKM. The DNA of the CDR3 is TGTGCCAGCAGTTTGCCCATAGGGACTGAAGCTTTCTTT. Its protein product is CASSLPIGTEAFF.

The rearrangement uses TRBV28 and TRBJ2-3; 9 nucleotides line up with TRBD2. Germline values: CDR1 MDHEN, CDR2 SYDVKM. With V trimmed by 5 bases and J by 3 bases, 6 bases remained unmatched. The CDR3 covers 15 residues. The CDR3 bases are TGTGCCAGCAGTGATCTAGCGGGACTAACAGATACGCAGTATTTT. Translation: CASSDLAGLTDTQYF.

V and J are TRBV25-1 and TRBJ2-1, with 9 bases lining up with TRBD2. Germline CDR1 MGHDK, CDR2 SYGVNS. CDR3 length: 13 residues. V lost 5 bases and J lost 9; bases outside the gene matches: 5. The CDR3 spells CASSIAGAGEQFF. In DNA form, the CDR3 reads TGTGCCAGCAGTATAGCGGGAGCCGGTGAGCAGTTCTTC.

The rearrangement uses TRBV6-5 and TRBJ2-4, with 10 bases identical to TRBD1. The CDR3 has 14 amino acids. V trimming: 5 bases; J trimming: 7 bases; junction bases outside the gene matches: 5. Germline V CDR1 and CDR2: MNHEY, SVGAGI. In nucleotides, the CDR3 is TGTGCCAGCAGTCCGGGACAGGGGAGGAACATTCAGTACTTC. Protein: CASSPGQGRNIQYF.

CDR3 in amino acids: CASSPQTGGPQPQHF. CDR3 sequence (DNA): TGTGCCAGCAGTCCCCAGACAGGGGGCCCTCAGCCCCAGCATTTT. The gene calls are TRBV28 and TRBJ1-5; 10 bases are a match to TRBD1. Germline CDR1 is MDHEN and CDR2 is SYDVKM. With 5 bases clipped from V and 6 bases from J, the junction kept 7 bases outside the gene matches. The CDR3 sequence is 15 residues long.

V gene TRBV29-1 combines with J gene TRBJ2-7, with 7 bases matching TRBD1. Germline trimming cut 5 bases from V and 5 bases from J; bases unmatched to any gene: 6. The CDR3 has 12 residues. Germline CDR1 and CDR2: SQVTM and ANQGSEA. CDR3 region: CSVSRQGDEQYF. CDR3 sequence (DNA): TGCAGCGTTTCCCGACAGGGCGACGAGCAGTACTTC.

The chain recombines TRBV6-5 with TRBJ1-2; TRBD1 might be the D (6 bases). The CDR3 sequence is 13 residues long. CDR1 MNHEY and CDR2 SVGAGI come from the germline V gene. The V end was cut by 6 bases, the J end by 4 bases, with 12 bases between. The CDR3 DNA is TGTGCCAGCAGCAACGAGGGGGGCTATGGCTACACCTTC. It codes for CASSNEGGYGYTF.

In DNA form, the CDR3 reads TGTGCCAGCAGCTTACCAACCCCGAGCAATCAGCCCCAGCATTTT. Protein sequence: CASSLPTPSNQPQHF. The chain employs TRBV7-4 and TRBJ1-5; D remains unclear. Germline-derived CDR1 and CDR2 are SGHVT and SQSDAQ. The V gene lost 2 bases and the J gene lost 1 base, with 9 bases spanning the gap. The CDR3 is 15 amino acids.

V is TRBV5-1 and J is TRBJ2-1; the D gene is possibly TRBD1 (6 bases). The V gene lost 3 bases and the J gene lost 10 bases, with 26 bases spanning the gap. This CDR3 contains 17 residues. Germline loops: CDR1 SGHRS, CDR2 YFSETQ. CDR3 sequence (DNA): TGCGCCAGCAGCTCCTCCCAGGAGGACCTCAGGGGCGGGGAGCAGTTCTTC. This encodes CASSSSQEDLRGGEQFF.

J is TRBJ2-7 and V is TRBV19, with D perhaps matching TRBD1 (6 bases). Germline CDR1 reads LNHDA; CDR2 reads SQIVND (reference sequence). V lost 6 bases and J lost 5, with 8 bases in between. CDR3 length: 11 residues. CDR3 coding DNA: TGTGCCAGTAGACAGGGCCACGAGCAGTACTTC. Its protein product is CASRQGHEQYF.

The CDR3 nucleotides are TGTGCCAGCAGCTTTGCAGGGTCAAACTATGGCTACACCTTC. It yields the protein CASSFAGSNYGYTF. This chain joins TRBV5-4 and TRBJ1-2; TRBD1 might be the D (5 bases). Germline assignment: CDR1 SGHNT and CDR2 YYREEE (reference sequence). Trimming pared 2 bases from V and 2 bases from J, leaving 10 bases between. The CDR3 totals 14 residues.

This rearrangement joins TRBV5-1 to TRBJ2-7; D ambiguous. Between the trimmed V and J ends, which lost 1 base and 3 bases, there was a span of 14 bases. The CDR3 consists of 15 residues. Germline-derived CDR1 and CDR2 are SGHRS and YFSETQ. CDR3 in amino acids: CASSLQNIFNYEQYF. The CDR3 nucleotides are TGCGCCAGCAGCTTGCAGAACATCTTCAACTACGAGCAGTACTTC.

V and J are TRBV13 and TRBJ2-1, with TRBD2 as a possible D gene (6 bases). The germline CDR1 and CDR2 sequences are PRHDT and FYEKMQ (reference sequence). V was cut by 5 bases and J by 8 bases, with 10 bases left in between. The CDR3 spans 12 residues. The CDR3 sequence: CASSPGGYEQFF. In nucleotides, the CDR3 is TGTGCCAGCAGCCCCGGGGGATATGAGCAGTTCTTC.